This T cell receptor beta chain was retrieved from a study of cytotoxic CD8 clonotypes in ibrutinib-treated CLL. The germline gives CDR1 WSHSY, CDR2 SAAADI. This CDR3 has 11 residues. The V end was cut by 7 bases, the J end by 9 bases, with 10 bases between. TCRdb's table, derived via immunoSEQ multiplex PCR, lists solely in-frame clones and lacks some. The data contain almost 85,000 clones, just over 85% of them seen just once; the ten biggest clones take up under 7%. The specimen comprised PBMCs, sampled before ibrutinib treatment. This clonotype originated in a human donor with chronic lymphocytic leukemia. The chain links TRBV10-2 to TRBJ2-1; no definite D call. The CDR3, as DNA: TGCGCCAGCACCCTCGTCAGTGAGCAGTTCTTC. This gives the protein CASTLVSEQFF.